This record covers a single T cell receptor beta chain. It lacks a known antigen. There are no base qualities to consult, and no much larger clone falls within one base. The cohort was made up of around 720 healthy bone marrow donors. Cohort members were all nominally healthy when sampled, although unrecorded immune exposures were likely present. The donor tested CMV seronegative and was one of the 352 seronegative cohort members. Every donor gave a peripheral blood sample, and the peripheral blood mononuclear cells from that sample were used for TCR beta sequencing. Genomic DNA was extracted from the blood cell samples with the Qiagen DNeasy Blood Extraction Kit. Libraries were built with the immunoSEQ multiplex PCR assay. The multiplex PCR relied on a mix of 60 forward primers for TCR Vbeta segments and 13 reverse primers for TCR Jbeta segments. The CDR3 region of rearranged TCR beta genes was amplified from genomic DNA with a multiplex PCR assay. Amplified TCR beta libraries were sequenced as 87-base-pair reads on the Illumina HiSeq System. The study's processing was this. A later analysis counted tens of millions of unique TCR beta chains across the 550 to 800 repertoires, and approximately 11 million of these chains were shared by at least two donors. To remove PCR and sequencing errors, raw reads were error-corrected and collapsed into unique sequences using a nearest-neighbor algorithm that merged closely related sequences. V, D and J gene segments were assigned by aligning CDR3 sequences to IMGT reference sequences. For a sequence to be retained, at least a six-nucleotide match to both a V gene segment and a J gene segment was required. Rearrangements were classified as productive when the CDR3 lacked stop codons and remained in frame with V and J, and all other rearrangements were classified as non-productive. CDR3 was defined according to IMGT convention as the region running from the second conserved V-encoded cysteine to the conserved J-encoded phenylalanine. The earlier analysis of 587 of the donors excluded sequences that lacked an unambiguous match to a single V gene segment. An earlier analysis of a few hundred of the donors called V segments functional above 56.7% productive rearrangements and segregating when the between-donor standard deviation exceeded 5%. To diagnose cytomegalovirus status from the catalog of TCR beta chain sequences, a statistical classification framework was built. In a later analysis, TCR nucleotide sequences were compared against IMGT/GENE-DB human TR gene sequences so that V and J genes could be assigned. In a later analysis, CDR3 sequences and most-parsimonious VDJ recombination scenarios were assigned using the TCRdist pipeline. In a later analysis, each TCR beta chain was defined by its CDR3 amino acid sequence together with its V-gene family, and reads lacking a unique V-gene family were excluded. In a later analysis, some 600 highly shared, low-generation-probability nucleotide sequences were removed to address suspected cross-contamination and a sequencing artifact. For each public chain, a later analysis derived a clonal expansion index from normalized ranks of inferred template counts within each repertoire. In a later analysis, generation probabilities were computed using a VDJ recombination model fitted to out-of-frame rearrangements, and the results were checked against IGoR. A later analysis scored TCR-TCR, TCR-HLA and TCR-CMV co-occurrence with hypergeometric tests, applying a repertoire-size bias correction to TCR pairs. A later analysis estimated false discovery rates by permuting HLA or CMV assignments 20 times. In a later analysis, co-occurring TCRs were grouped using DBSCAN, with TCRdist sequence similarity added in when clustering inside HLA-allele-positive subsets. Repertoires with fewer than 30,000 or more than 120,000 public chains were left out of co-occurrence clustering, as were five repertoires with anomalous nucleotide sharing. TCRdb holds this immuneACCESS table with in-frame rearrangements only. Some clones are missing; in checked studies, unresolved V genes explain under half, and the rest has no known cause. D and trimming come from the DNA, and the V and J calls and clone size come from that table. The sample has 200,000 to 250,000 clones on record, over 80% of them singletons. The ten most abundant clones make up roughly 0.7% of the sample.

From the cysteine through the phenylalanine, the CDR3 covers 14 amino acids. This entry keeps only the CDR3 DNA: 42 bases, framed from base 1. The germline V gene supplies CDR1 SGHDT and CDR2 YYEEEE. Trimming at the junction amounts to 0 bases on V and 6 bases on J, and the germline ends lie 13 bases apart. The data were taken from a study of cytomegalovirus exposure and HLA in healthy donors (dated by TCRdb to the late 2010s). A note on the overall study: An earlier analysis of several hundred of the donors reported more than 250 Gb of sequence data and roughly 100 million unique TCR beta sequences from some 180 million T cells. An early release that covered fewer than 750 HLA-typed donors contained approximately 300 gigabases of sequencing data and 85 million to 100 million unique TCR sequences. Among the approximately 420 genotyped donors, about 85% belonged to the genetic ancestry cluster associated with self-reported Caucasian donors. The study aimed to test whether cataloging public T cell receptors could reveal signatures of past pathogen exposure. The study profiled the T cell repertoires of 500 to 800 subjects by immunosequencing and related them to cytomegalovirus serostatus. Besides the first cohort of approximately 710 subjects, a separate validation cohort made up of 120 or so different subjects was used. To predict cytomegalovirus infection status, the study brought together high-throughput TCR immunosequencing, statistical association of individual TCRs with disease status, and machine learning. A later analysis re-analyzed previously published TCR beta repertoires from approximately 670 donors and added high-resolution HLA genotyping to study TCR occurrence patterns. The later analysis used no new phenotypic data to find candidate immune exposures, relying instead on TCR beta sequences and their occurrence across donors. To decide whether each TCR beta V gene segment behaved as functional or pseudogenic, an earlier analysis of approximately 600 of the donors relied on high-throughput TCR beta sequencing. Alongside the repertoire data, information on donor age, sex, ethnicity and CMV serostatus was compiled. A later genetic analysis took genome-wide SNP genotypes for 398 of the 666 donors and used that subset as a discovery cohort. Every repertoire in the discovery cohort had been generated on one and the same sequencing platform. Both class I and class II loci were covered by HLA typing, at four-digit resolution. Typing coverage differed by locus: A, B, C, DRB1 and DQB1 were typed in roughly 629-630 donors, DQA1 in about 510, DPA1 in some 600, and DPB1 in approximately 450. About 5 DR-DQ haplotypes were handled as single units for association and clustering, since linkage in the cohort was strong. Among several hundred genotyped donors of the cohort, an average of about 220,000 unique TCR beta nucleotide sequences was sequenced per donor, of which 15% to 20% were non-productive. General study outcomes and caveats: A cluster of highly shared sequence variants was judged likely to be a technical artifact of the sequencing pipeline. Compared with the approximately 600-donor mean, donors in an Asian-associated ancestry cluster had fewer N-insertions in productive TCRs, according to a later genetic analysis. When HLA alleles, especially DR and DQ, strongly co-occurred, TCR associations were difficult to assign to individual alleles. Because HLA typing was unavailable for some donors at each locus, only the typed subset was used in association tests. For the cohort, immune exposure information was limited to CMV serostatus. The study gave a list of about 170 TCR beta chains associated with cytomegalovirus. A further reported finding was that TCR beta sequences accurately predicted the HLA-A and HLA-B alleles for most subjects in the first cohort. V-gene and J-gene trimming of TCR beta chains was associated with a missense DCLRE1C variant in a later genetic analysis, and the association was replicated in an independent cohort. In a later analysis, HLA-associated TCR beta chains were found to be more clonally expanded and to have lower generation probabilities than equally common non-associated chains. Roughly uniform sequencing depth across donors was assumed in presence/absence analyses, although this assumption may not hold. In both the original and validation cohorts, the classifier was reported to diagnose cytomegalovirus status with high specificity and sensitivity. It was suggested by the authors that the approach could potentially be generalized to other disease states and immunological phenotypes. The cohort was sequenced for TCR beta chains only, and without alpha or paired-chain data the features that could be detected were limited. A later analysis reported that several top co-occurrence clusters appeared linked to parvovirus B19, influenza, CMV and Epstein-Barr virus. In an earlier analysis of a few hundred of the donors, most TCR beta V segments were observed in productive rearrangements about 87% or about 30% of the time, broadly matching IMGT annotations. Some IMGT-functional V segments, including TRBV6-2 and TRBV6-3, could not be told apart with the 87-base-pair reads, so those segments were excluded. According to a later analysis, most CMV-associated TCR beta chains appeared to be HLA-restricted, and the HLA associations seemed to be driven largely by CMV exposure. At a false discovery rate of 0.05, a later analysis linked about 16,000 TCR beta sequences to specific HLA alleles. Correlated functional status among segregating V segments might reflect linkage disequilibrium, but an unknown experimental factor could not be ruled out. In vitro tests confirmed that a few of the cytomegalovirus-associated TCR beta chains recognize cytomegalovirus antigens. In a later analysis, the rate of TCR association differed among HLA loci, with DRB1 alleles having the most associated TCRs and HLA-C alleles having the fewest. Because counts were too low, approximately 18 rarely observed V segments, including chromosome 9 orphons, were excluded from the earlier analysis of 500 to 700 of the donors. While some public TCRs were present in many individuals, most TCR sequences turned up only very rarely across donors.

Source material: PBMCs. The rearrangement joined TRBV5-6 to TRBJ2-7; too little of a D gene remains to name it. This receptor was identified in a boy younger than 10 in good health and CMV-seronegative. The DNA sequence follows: TGTGCCAGCAGCTTGGGTTCAGGTCCTCGCGAGCAGTACTTC. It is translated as CASSLGSGPREQYF.